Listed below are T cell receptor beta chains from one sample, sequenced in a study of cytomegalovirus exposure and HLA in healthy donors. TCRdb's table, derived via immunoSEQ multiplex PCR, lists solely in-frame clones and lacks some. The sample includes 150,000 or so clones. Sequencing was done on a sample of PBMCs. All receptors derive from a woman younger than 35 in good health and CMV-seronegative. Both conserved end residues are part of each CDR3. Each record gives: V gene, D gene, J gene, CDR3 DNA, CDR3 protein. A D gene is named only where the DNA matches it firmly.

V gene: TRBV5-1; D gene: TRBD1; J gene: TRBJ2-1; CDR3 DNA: TGCGCCAGCAGCCTCGGACAGGGGGCACCCAATGAGCAGTTCTTC; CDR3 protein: CASSLGQGAPNEQFF
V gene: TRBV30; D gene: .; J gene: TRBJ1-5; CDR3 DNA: TGTGCCTGGACTGCGACCGGGTTGCGCAATCAGCCCCAGCATTTT; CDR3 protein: CAWTATGLRNQPQHF
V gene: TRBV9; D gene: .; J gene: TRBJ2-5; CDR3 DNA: TGTGCCAGCAGCTCAGGGTTTGGCTGGGAGACCCAGTACTTC; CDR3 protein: CASSSGFGWETQYF
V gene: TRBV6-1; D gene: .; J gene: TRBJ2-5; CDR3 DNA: TGTGCCAGCAGAGCCGCCGACAGGACCCAAGAGACCCAGTACTTC; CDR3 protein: CASRAADRTQETQYF
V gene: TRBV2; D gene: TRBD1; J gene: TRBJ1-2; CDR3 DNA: TGTGCCAGCAGTGAAAGGGGGCCCGGTGGCTACACCTTC; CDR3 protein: CASSERGPGGYTF
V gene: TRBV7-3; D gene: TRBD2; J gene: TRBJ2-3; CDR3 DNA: TGTGCCAGCAGCTTAATGACTAGCGGCACAGATACGCAGTATTTT; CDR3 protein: CASSLMTSGTDTQYF
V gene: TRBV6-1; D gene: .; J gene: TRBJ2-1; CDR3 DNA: TGTGCCAGCAGTGTGTGGGAGAACTCCTACAATGAGCAGTTCTTC; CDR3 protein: CASSVWENSYNEQFF
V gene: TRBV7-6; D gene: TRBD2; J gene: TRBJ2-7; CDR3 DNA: TGTGCCAGCAGCGGGACTAGCTACGAGCAGTACTTC; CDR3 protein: CASSGTSYEQYF
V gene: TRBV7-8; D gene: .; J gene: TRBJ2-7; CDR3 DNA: TGTGCCAGCAGCTTAGCGGGACAAGTCGCTGGCGAGCAGTACTTC; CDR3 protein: CASSLAGQVAGEQYF
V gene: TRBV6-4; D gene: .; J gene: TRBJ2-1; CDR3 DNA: TGTGCCAGCAGTGACTCGACGGAAGGGGCTAATGAGCAGTTCTTC; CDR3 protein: CASSDSTEGANEQFF
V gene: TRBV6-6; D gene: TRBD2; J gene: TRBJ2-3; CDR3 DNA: TGTGCCAGCAGCCGATTAGCGGGAGGGAGCACAGATACGCAGTATTTT; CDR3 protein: CASSRLAGGSTDTQYF
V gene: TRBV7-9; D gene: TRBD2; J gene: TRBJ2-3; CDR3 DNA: TGTGCCAGCAGCACCGGACTAGCGGGAGGGCCAAAGACAGATACGCAGTATTTT; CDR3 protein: CASSTGLAGGPKTDTQYF
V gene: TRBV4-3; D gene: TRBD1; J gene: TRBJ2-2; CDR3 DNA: TGCGCCAGCAGCCAAGGGGACAGTCCGAACACCGGGGAGCTGTTTTTT; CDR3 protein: CASSQGDSPNTGELFF
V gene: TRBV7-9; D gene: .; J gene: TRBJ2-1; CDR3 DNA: TGTGCCAGCAGCTCGAGCGGCTACTCCTACAATGAGCAGTTCTTC; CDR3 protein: CASSSSGYSYNEQFF
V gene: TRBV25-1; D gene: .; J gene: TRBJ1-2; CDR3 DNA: TGTGCCAGCAGTTGGGGGGATCGCTATGGCTACACCTTC; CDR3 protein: CASSWGDRYGYTF
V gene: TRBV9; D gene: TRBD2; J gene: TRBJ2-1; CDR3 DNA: TGTGCCAGCAGCGCCTGGACTAGCGGGAAGGGTAATGAGCAGTTCTTC; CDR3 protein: CASSAWTSGKGNEQFF
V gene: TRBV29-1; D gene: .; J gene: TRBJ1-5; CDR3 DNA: TGCAGCGTTGAGGTGGGGGGGCCGGGTCAGCCCCAGCATTTT; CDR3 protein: CSVEVGGPGQPQHF
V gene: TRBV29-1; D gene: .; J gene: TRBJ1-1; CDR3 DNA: TGCAGCGTAGGGCTCAGGGCCGCCAACACTGAAGCTTTCTTT; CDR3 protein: CSVGLRAANTEAFF
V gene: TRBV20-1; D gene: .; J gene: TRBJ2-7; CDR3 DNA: TGCAGTGCTAGAGATAGCTACGAGCAGTACTTC; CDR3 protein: CSARDSYEQYF
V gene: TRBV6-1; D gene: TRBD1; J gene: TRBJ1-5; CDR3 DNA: TGTGCCAGCAGTGAAGAGGGACAGGGGGTTCACCAGCCCCAGCATTTT; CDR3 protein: CASSEEGQGVHQPQHF
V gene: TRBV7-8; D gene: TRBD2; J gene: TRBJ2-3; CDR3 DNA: TGTGCCAGCAGCCTACGGACTAGCGCAGATACGCAGTATTTT; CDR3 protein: CASSLRTSADTQYF
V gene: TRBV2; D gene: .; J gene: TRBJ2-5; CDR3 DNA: TGTGCCAGCAGTGAGACTAACCAAGAGACCCAGTACTTC; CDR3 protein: CASSETNQETQYF
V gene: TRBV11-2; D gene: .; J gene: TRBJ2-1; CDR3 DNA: TGTGCCAGCGGGGAACTAGCACATTACAATGAGCAGTTCTTC; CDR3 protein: CASGELAHYNEQFF
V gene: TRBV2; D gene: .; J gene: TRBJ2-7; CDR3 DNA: TGTGCCAGCATGGAGTACTACGAGCAGTACTTC; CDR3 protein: CASMEYYEQYF
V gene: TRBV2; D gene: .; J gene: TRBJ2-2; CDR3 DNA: TGTGCCAGCAGTGAGGGCTCCTTGCCTACAGGAATCCCGAGGGAGCTGTTTTTT; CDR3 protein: CASSEGSLPTGIPRELFF
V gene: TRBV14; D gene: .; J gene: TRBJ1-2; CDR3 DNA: TGTGCCAGCAGCCAAGACCCTTCCACAGGGACCGATAACTATGGCTACACCTTC; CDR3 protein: CASSQDPSTGTDNYGYTF
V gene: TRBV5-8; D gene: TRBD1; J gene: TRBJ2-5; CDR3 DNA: TGTGCCAGCAGCCGTTCCGGGACAGGGTACCAAGAGACCCAGTACTTC; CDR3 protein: CASSRSGTGYQETQYF
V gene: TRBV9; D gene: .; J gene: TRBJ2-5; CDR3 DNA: TGTGCCAGCAGTGTCGGGACTCAACTGTACCAAGAGACCCAGTACTTC; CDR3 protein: CASSVGTQLYQETQYF
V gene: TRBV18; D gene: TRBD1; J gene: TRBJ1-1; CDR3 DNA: TGTGCCAGCCGCACCACGGAACAGGGGGCTTCTGAAGCTTTCTTT; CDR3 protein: CASRTTEQGASEAFF